Presented here are 19 T cell receptor beta chains from one specimen sequenced in a study of monozygotic twins with cystic fibrosis. Assay used: immunoSEQ multiplex PCR; TCRdb lists only in-frame clones, some missing. The table lists tens of thousands of clones, approximately 90% of them singletons. Sequencing was performed on blood. These receptors were collected from a young woman with cystic fibrosis.

This chain links TRBV5-4 with TRBJ2-7; D unresolved. Per germline, CDR1 SGHNT and CDR2 YYREEE (reference sequence). The CDR3 length is 15 residues. Trimming removed 0 bases at V and 2 bases at J, with 12 bases between. CDR3 in amino acids: CASSLEVAPAYEQYF. The CDR3 coding sequence is TGTGCCAGCAGCTTGGAGGTAGCCCCCGCCTACGAGCAGTACTTC.

This clone was detected a few times. This chain links TRBV19 with TRBJ2-5; TRBD2 agrees at 7 bases. Germline lookup yields CDR1 LNHDA and CDR2 SQIVND (reference sequence). Germline trimming cut 5 bases from V and 10 bases from J; bases unmatched to any gene: 10. CDR3 length: 13 residues. The CDR3 bases are TGTGCCAGTAGTCCGGGACCGGGAGGCGTCCAGTACTTC. Translating gives CASSPGPGGVQYF.

The chain couples TRBV10-3 to TRBJ1-4; D may be TRBD1 (6 bases). Trimming pared 6 bases from V and 2 bases from J, leaving 10 bases between. The germline CDR1 and CDR2 sequences are ENHRY and SYGVKD. The CDR3 contains 14 residues. This CDR3 reads CAIRAGDTNEKLFF. The CDR3 region has the DNA TGTGCCATCAGAGCAGGGGATACTAATGAAAAACTGTTTTTT.

The chain uses TRBV4-3 and TRBJ2-1; D may be TRBD2 (5 bases). CDR3 length: 16 amino acids. The germline gives CDR1 LGHNA, CDR2 YSLEER. Between the trimmed V and J ends, which lost 0 bases and 2 bases, there was a span of 11 bases. The CDR3 region is CASSQDRSSPYNEQFF. The CDR3 DNA follows: TGCGCCAGCAGCCAAGATAGGTCTAGCCCCTACAATGAGCAGTTCTTC.

This clone appeared a single time. This chain uses TRBV5-6 with TRBJ2-3; D gene unclear. The germline gives CDR1 SGHDT, CDR2 YYEEEE. The ends were cut back, 2 bases at V and 0 bases at J, with 4 bases in the middle. This CDR3 has 13 residues. The CDR3 sequence is CASSLGSTDTQYF. CDR3 nucleotide sequence: TGTGCCAGCAGCTTAGGTAGCACAGATACGCAGTATTTT.

This sequence joins TRBV30 and TRBJ1-6; no clear D gene. Trimming pared 6 bases from V and 0 bases from J, leaving 12 bases between. The germline V gene has CDR1 GTSNPN and CDR2 SVGIG (reference sequence). The CDR3 runs 15 residues. This chain's CDR3 is CACRKTPSYNSPLHF. CDR3 in DNA: TGTGCCTGCCGAAAGACTCCCTCCTATAATTCACCCCTCCACTTT.

J is TRBJ1-4 and V is TRBV6-1; D remains ambiguous. The V end lost 2 bases, the J end lost 7 bases, and 20 bases lay between the germline ends. This CDR3 contains 17 residues. Germline V gene data show CDR1 as MNHNS and CDR2 as SASEGT. CDR3 in amino acids: CASSEPSTSGGGEKLFF. The CDR3 DNA reads TGTGCCAGCAGTGAACCCTCGACCTCCGGAGGAGGTGAAAAACTGTTTTTT.

This chain uses TRBV30 with TRBJ1-1, with D unresolved. This CDR3 is built from 11 residues. V was trimmed by 7 bases and J by 2 bases, leaving 8 bases between them. Germline CDR1 and CDR2: GTSNPN and SVGIG (reference sequence). CDR3 amino acids: CAFQVNTEAFF. The DNA of the CDR3 is TGTGCCTTCCAGGTAAACACTGAAGCTTTCTTT.

The chain recombines TRBV14 with TRBJ1-6; D may be TRBD1 (5 bases). This CDR3 comprises 14 residues. Looked up from germline, CDR1 is SGHDN and CDR2 is FVKESK. The V end was cut by 5 bases, the J end by 9 bases, with 14 bases between. DNA for the CDR3: TGTGCCAGCAGCTCCACCGGGGGTTTTTCACCCCTCCACTTT. Encoded protein: CASSSTGGFSPLHF.

This clone has a handful of counts. The chain recombines TRBV4-1 with TRBJ1-6; possible D gene TRBD1, 6 bases. CDR1 is MGHRA and CDR2 is YSYEKL in the germline V gene. The CDR3 contains 13 residues. V dropped 3 bases and J dropped 11 bases, with 11 bases sitting between them. CDR3 bases: TGCGCCAGCAGCCAGGACAGCAGGCCACCCCTCCACTTT. It translates to CASSQDSRPPLHF.

The rearrangement links TRBV9 to TRBJ1-3; D is undetermined. V was trimmed by 4 bases and J by 2 bases, leaving 13 bases between them. This CDR3 contains 15 residues. The V gene's germline CDR1 is SGDLS and CDR2 YYNGEE. CDR3 sequence reads: CASSPSAGPGNTIYF. The CDR3 nucleotides are TGTGCCAGCAGCCCTAGTGCGGGCCCTGGAAACACCATATATTTT.

The V and J genes are TRBV4-3 and TRBJ2-4; the match to TRBD1 covers 9 bases. In germline, CDR1 is LGHNA, CDR2 YSLEER. This CDR3 has 15 amino acids. Trimming at V came to 1 base and at J to 4 bases, leaving 2 bases not matched to a gene. This CDR3 is CASSQAGQGKNIQYF. The CDR3 DNA reads as TGCGCCAGCAGCCAAGCGGGACAGGGAAAAAACATTCAGTACTTC.

The chain couples TRBV2 to TRBJ1-5, with 8 bases lining up with TRBD1. Germline V gives CDR1 SNHLY, CDR2 FYNNEI. The CDR3 consists of 15 residues. After removal of 6 bases from V and 5 bases from J, the junction contained 9 bases not matched to a gene. CDR3 in DNA: TGTGCCAGCAGCAGAGACAGGGGAGGGGATCAGCCCCAGCATTTT. Amino acids: CASSRDRGGDQPQHF.

This sequence joins TRBV19 and TRBJ1-5, with 8 bases matching TRBD1. V lost 7 bases to trimming and J lost 2 bases; unmatched junction nucleotides: 10. The CDR3 extends over 16 amino acids. Germline lookup yields CDR1 LNHDA and CDR2 SQIVND (reference sequence). This chain's CDR3 is CASNFRDRRGNQPQHF. The CDR3 DNA reads as TGTGCCAGTAACTTCCGGGACAGGCGGGGCAATCAGCCCCAGCATTTT.

The V call is TRBV4-1, the J call TRBJ1-2, with D uncertain. Germline CDR1 and CDR2: MGHRA and YSYEKL. This CDR3 is built from 13 residues. Trimming removed 1 base from V and 8 bases from J, with 11 bases in between. This chain's CDR3 is CASSQGRTGGYTF. CDR3 sequence (DNA): TGCGCCAGCAGCCAAGGGCGGACGGGGGGCTACACCTTC.

A note on this clone: The same CDR3 can be traced to other DNA sequences in this sample. The CDR3 loop is CASSYSSSYEQYF. The CDR3 nucleotides are TGTGCCAGCAGTTACAGTTCGTCCTACGAGCAGTACTTC. The chain has TRBV6-5 and TRBJ2-7; the D is unclear. Trimming pared 2 bases from V and 1 base from J, leaving 6 bases between. The CDR3 extends over 13 amino acids. Germline values: CDR1 MNHEY, CDR2 SVGAGI.

The chain recombines TRBV19 with TRBJ1-2; D not resolved. V was cut by 7 bases and J by 6 bases, with 15 bases left in between. Germline CDR1 reads LNHDA; CDR2 reads SQIVND (reference sequence). The CDR3 runs 13 residues. This CDR3 reads CASTAGRLNGYTF. CDR3 DNA sequence: TGTGCCAGTACCGCCGGGCGGCTGAATGGCTACACCTTC.

V is TRBV28 and J is TRBJ2-3, with TRBD2 matching 10 bases. This CDR3 is 15 amino acids long. CDR1 and CDR2 from the germline V gene are MDHEN and SYDVKM. V lost 5 bases, J lost 6 bases, and 8 bases stayed unmatched. In DNA, the CDR3 is TGTGCCAGCAGTCAGACTAGCGGGCGGTTTGATACGCAGTATTTT. As protein: CASSQTSGRFDTQYF.

The rearrangement joins TRBV19 to TRBJ2-5; 9 bases align to TRBD1. V was clipped by 7 bases and J by 3 bases; unmatched bases: 21. This CDR3 has 19 residues. Germline values: CDR1 LNHDA, CDR2 SQIVND (reference sequence). The CDR3 region has the DNA TGTGCCAGTAAGACCCGGGACAGGGAGAGGATTTTGGCCAAAGAGACCCAGTACTTC. Protein product: CASKTRDRERILAKETQYF.